This T cell receptor beta chain is drawn from a study of T cell changes during pregnancy in multiple sclerosis. The data were produced by immunoSEQ multiplex PCR, yet TCRdb's version contains in-frame clones alone and is incomplete. The sample lists about 59,000 clones; about 90% were seen once. Germline V gene lookup returns CDR1 SGHTA and CDR2 FQGNSA. The CDR3 loop spans 12 amino acids. Trimming cost V 2 bases and J 10 bases, with 9 bases left between them. The chain carries TRBV7-2 and TRBJ2-1; no clear D. The source material was peripheral blood, sampled in the third trimester of pregnancy. This TCR was sampled from a female donor in good health, enrolled as a control in a pregnancy study. CDR3 nucleotides: TGTGCCAGCAGCTTAAGAGCCACGGAGCAGTTCTTC. Translated: CASSLRATEQFF.